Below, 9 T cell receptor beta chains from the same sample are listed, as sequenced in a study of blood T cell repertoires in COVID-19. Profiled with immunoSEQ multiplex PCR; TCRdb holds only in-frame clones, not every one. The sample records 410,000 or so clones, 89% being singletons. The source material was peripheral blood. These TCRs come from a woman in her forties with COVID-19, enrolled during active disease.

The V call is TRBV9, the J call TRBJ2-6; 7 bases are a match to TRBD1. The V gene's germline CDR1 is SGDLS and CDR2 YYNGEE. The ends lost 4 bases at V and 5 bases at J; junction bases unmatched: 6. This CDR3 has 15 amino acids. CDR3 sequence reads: CASSTGQAWANVLTF. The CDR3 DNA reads TGTGCCAGCAGCACAGGACAGGCCTGGGCCAACGTCCTGACTTTC.

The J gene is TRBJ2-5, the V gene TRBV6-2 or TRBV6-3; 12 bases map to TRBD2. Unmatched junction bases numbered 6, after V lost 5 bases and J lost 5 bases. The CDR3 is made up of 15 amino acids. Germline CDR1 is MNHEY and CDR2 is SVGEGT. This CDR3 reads CASSHLAGGVETQYF. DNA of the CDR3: TGTGCCAGCAGTCATCTAGCGGGGGGGGTCGAGACCCAGTACTTC.

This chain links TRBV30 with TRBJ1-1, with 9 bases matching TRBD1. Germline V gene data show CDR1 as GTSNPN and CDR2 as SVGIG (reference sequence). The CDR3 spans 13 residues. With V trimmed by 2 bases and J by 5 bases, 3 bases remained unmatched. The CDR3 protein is CAWSTGGGTEAFF. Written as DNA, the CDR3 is TGTGCCTGGAGTACAGGGGGCGGGACTGAAGCTTTCTTT.

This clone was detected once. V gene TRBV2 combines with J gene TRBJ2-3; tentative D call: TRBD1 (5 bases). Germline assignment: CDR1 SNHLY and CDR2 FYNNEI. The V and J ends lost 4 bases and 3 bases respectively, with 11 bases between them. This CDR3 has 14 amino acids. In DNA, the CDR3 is TGTGCCAGCAGTGGTGCCAGGGTTACAGATACGCAGTATTTT. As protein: CASSGARVTDTQYF.

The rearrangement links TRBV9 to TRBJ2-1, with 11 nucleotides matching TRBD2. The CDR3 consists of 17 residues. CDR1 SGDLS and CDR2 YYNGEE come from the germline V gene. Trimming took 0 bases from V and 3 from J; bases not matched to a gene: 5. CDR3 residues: CASSVDPSGGLYNEQFF. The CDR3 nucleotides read TGTGCCAGCAGCGTAGACCCTAGCGGGGGGCTCTACAATGAGCAGTTCTTC.

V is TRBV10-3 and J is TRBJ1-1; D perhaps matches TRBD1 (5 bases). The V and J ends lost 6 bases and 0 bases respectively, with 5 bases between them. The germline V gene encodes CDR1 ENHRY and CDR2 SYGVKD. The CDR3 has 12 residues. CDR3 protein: CAIRGLNTEAFF. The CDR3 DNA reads TGTGCCATCAGGGGGCTGAACACTGAAGCTTTCTTT.

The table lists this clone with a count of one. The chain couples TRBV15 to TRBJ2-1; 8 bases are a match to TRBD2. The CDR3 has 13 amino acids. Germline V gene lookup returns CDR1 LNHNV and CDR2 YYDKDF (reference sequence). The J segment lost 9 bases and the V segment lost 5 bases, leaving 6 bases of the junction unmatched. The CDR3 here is CATSRRTSSEQFF. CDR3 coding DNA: TGTGCCACCAGCCGACGGACTAGCAGTGAGCAGTTCTTC.

CDR3: CASSVMRGLDEQFF. CDR3 DNA: TGTGCCAGCAGCGTAATGAGGGGGCTGGATGAGCAGTTCTTC. This chain links TRBV9 with TRBJ2-1; 7 bases agree with TRBD1. The CDR3 covers 14 residues. The trim removed 1 base at V and 8 bases at J, leaving 6 bases unmatched. Germline CDR1 and CDR2: SGDLS and YYNGEE. The full variable domain, rest sourced from reference TRBV9 and TRBJ2-1, is DSGVTQTPKHLITATGQRVTLRCSPRSGDLSVYWYQQSLDQGLQFLIQYYNGEERAKGNILERFSAQQFPDLHSELNLSSLELGDSALYFCASSVMRGLDEQFFGPGTRLTVL.

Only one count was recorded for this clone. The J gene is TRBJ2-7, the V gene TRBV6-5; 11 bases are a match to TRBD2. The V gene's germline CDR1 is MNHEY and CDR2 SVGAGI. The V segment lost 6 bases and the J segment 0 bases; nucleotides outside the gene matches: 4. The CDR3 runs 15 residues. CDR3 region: CASSLTSGSSYEQYF. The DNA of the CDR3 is TGTGCCAGCAGCCTTACTAGCGGGAGCTCCTACGAGCAGTACTTC.